The clone carrying this TCR beta chain was detected ten times or more. These data belong to a study of identical twins. TCRdb processed the 5' RACE reads anew with MiXCR; each CDR3 protein has one entry. The sample lists hundreds of thousands of distinct CDR3 sequences; more than 6.5% were seen once. The CDR3 consists of 15 residues. Germline CDR1 reads MGHDK; CDR2 reads SYGVNS. V lost 3 bases and J lost 2, with 14 bases in between. These data also formed part of another study, on yellow fever vaccine responses in identical twins.

This clonotype was sampled from a woman younger than 35 in good health. The sequencing input was memory (CD45RO+) T cells sorted from blood. The V call is TRBV25-1, the J call TRBJ2-7, with D hard to call. The CDR3 DNA sequence: TGTGCCAGCAGTGACCCTCGTCCTGAAACCTACGAGCAGTACTTC. This codes for CASSDPRPETYEQYF.